The clone carrying this TCR beta chain was detected many times. No antigen is known for it. The sample is drawn from a study of T cell repertoires in cytomegalovirus infection. At the level of the study: Well-studied HLA-B-restricted epitopes and recently identified HLA-C-restricted epitopes of CMV were both used in the study.

Study-level results: Totalled public TCR beta family frequency picked out people who carried CMV plus the relevant HLA. Ex vivo responses were dominated by HLA-C-restricted CMV-specific TCR beta clonotypes.

TCRdb re-analysed the reads in MiXCR, keeping a single row per CDR3 protein. The sample lists roughly 280,000 distinct CDR3 sequences, around 20% occurring once. Germline assignment: CDR1 SGHTA and CDR2 FQGNSA. The CDR3 has 14 amino acids. V was trimmed by 6 bases and J by 3 bases, leaving 11 bases between them. The source material was cultured PBMCs, sampled from culture after CMV antigen stimulation. V is TRBV7-2 and J is TRBJ2-2; D is ambiguous. The source is a human donor in good health (CMV status not recorded). Some clones in this sample may be carry-over from other donors' samples. CDR3 region: CASSRATYTGELFF. The DNA of the CDR3 is TGTGCCAGCAGTCGGGCTACATACACCGGGGAGCTGTTTTTT.